The T cell receptor (beta chain) described here comes from a study of blood T cell repertoires in COVID-19. Recruits, aged roughly 18 to 95 years, lived in 20 to 30 US areas. Participants were placed into cohorts based on the clinical history they reported. Individuals in the exposed group had encountered a COVID-19 case within 2 weeks preceding study entry. The CDR3 has 17 residues. The J segment lost 4 bases and the V segment lost 3 bases, leaving 13 bases of the junction unmatched. CDR1 is PRHDT, CDR2 FYEKMQ, per germline (reference sequence). Repertoires were generated with immunoSEQ multiplex PCR, while TCRdb's copy carries only in-frame clones and drops some. The sample includes 350,000 to 450,000 clones, approximately 90% seen only once; the top ten take around 0.94%.

The TCR originated in a woman aged 40 to 50 who had been exposed to COVID-19. This chain connects TRBV13 to TRBJ1-2, with 8 positions matching TRBD1. Sequencing was done on a sample of PBMCs or T cells enriched from blood (not recorded which). The CDR3 region is CASSFGTGPSSGYGYTF. DNA for the CDR3: TGTGCCAGCAGCTTCGGGACAGGTCCCTCAAGCGGCTATGGCTACACCTTC.